This T cell receptor beta chain was identified in a study of T cell responses to AZD1222 COVID-19 vaccine. As for the study in general: Second-dose schedules of about 4 or about 12 weeks were combined.

Using immunoSEQ multiplex PCR, the repertoire was profiled, and TCRdb retains in-frame clones only, with some absent. The sample shows around 170,000 clones, approximately 90% of them seen only once. The length of the CDR3 is 15 residues. Germline CDR1 and CDR2: LGHDT and YNNKEL (reference sequence). V dropped 3 bases and J dropped 5; count of bases not matched to a gene: 8. The starting material was peripheral blood, obtained on day 0 of AZD1222 vaccination. The rearrangement uses TRBV3-1 (or the pseudogene TRBV3-2) and TRBJ2-7; 9 bases are a match to TRBD1. The TCR was taken from an adult in good health. DNA for the CDR3: TGTGCCAGCAGCCAGAGGGACAGGGTTATGGACGAGCAGTACTTC. Residues: CASSQRDRVMDEQYF.